This T cell receptor beta chain was captured by sequencing in a study of OX40 agonist ivuxolimab in advanced cancers. On the study more broadly: Patients were treated with intravenous ivuxolimab, dosed at 0.01 to 10 mg/kg and infused every 2 weeks. The mean age was approximately 60 years, ranging from 23 to 79, with less than 90% of participants male.

Study observations and caveats: CD4+ and CD8+ blood T cells expanded clonally by week 6 at 0.1 to 3.0 mg/kg.

There are a few counts of this clone. Its specificity is unknown. Germline CDR1 MNHEY, CDR2 SMNVEV (reference sequence). CDR3 length equals 13 residues. The germline V and J ends were trimmed by 2 bases and 6 bases, with 7 bases remaining between them. Sequencing was performed with immunoSEQ multiplex PCR; in TCRdb, only in-frame clones are kept and a portion is missing. The table records approximately 13,000 clones, approximately 80% of them present only once. The sequences come from CD4+ or CD8+ T cells sorted from blood, collected in a trial of the OX40 agonist ivuxolimab. The rearrangement links TRBV27 to TRBJ2-2; D gene uncertain. The TCR was taken from an adult with an advanced solid tumor such as melanoma, head and neck, liver or kidney cancer. The CDR3 sequence is CASSLVLAGELFF. Written as DNA, the CDR3 is TGTGCCAGCAGTTTAGTGCTAGCCGGGGAGCTGTTTTTT.